This is a list of T cell receptor beta chains from one sample in a study of OX40 agonist ivuxolimab in advanced cancers. Libraries were prepared by immunoSEQ multiplex PCR; TCRdb keeps only in-frame clonotypes and omits some of them. The repertoire holds tens of thousands of clones, with approximately 95% as singletons. This specimen consisted of CD4+ or CD8+ T cells sorted from blood, obtained in a trial of the OX40 agonist ivuxolimab. The receptors shown here come from an adult with an advanced solid tumor such as melanoma, head and neck, liver or kidney cancer. CDR3s include the opening cysteine and the closing phenylalanine or tryptophan. Fields, in order: V gene, J gene, D gene, clone size, CDR3 DNA, CDR3 protein. D genes are given only for firm matches. The size entry is marked missing in some rows and otherwise reads once, few, many or a size class.

>TRBV5-1|TRBJ1-3|TRBD1|NA
TGCGCCAGCAGCTTGACCAACCGGGACAGGGGAACTGGAAACACCATATATTTT
CASSLTNRDRGTGNTIYF
>TRBV10-2|TRBJ2-7|NA|once
TGCGCCAGCAGTGACAGCTACGAGCAGTACTTC
CASSDSYEQYF
>TRBV11-2|TRBJ2-6|NA|NA
TGTGCCAGCAGCTTAGGAGCAGGTTTTAGTTTTGGTGGGGCCAACGTCCTGACTTTC
CASSLGAGFSFGGANVLTF
>TRBV5-6|TRBJ1-5|NA|NA
TGTGCCAGCAGCTTGAGTAGGGGGGATAGCAATCAGCCCCAGCATTTT
CASSLSRGDSNQPQHF
>TRBV7-2|TRBJ2-1|TRBD1|NA
TGTGCCAGCAGCCCCGGGACAGGGGGGGACAATGAGCAGTTCTTC
CASSPGTGGDNEQFF
>TRBV7-2|TRBJ2-7|NA|NA
TGTGCCAGCAGCTTAGTAGGGAACTTCTACGAGCAGTACTTC
CASSLVGNFYEQYF
>TRBV7-9|TRBJ1-2|NA|few
TGTGCCAGCAGCTTTGAGCCATCCGGGACATGGGGCTACACCTTC
CASSFEPSGTWGYTF
>TRBV27|TRBJ2-7|NA|NA
TGTGCCAGCAGCCTGACTTACTCCTACGAGCAGTACTTC
CASSLTYSYEQYF
>TRBV19|TRBJ1-1|NA|NA
TGTGCCAGTAGTATTACGGGGGGTTGGAACACTGAAGCTTTCTTT
CASSITGGWNTEAFF
>TRBV9|TRBJ2-3|NA|NA
TGTGCCAGTGGGACACCGAGGGGAGATACGCAGTATTTT
CASGTPRGDTQYF
>TRBV7-9|TRBJ1-1|TRBD1|NA
TGTGCCAGCAGTCGGACAGGGAATAACACTGAAGCTTTCTTT
CASSRTGNNTEAFF
>TRBV6-5|TRBJ1-5|NA|few
TGTGCCAGCAGTTACGGTGGGAATCAGCCCCAGCATTTT
CASSYGGNQPQHF
>TRBV6-6|TRBJ2-3|NA|NA
TGTGCCAGCAGTTACACAGCCTTAGATACGCAGTATTTT
CASSYTALDTQYF
>TRBV5-1|TRBJ1-1|TRBD1|NA
TGCGCCAGCAGCTTAGGGACAGACGAAGCTTTCTTT
CASSLGTDEAFF
>TRBV7-7|TRBJ2-1|TRBD1|NA
TGTGCTAGCAGCTTAGCGTCCTCCCCGACAGGGCCAGGGAATGAGCAGTTCTTC
CASSLASSPTGPGNEQFF
>TRBV29-1|TRBJ2-2|NA|NA
TGCAGCGTTTTTTGGGGGTCGAACACCGGGGAGCTGTTTTTT
CSVFWGSNTGELFF
>TRBV7-8|TRBJ2-1|TRBD2|NA
TGTGCCAGCAGCTTTTTAGCGGGAGGCCGCAATGAGCAGTTCTTC
CASSFLAGGRNEQFF
>TRBV28|TRBJ1-4|NA|NA
TGTGCCAGCAGTTTACGCCACGGGCCCAAAAGGGAAAAACTGTTTTTT
CASSLRHGPKREKLFF
>TRBV9|TRBJ2-2|NA|NA
TGTGCCAGCAGCGTAGGAGAGAACACCGGGGAGCTGTTTTTT
CASSVGENTGELFF
>TRBV11-2|TRBJ2-2|NA|NA
TGTGCCAGCAGCTTAGGGTATGGGGGAGGCCTAAACACCGGGGAGCTGTTTTTT
CASSLGYGGGLNTGELFF
>TRBV19|TRBJ2-7|NA|NA
TGTGCCAGTAGTATTAAGACAGCGGACGACGAGCAGTACTTC
CASSIKTADDEQYF
>TRBV11-3|TRBJ2-3|NA|NA
TGTGCCAGCAGCTTAGATGGGCTTCGGGGGTTAGATACGCAGTATTTT
CASSLDGLRGLDTQYF
>TRBV6-5|TRBJ1-2|NA|NA
TGTGCCAGCAGTTACTCCCCCGCCAGGGCCCTCTATGGCTACACCTTC
CASSYSPARALYGYTF
>TRBV10-3|TRBJ2-7|TRBD1|NA
TGTGCCATCAGCCGGGACAGGTGGCCATACGAGCAGTACTTC
CAISRDRWPYEQYF
>TRBV5-1|TRBJ2-2|NA|once
TGCGCCAGCAGCTTCTGGCCCCCCGGGGGCCAGGGGATCGGGGAGCTGTTTTTT
CASSFWPPGGQGIGELFF
>TRBV15|TRBJ2-5|NA|NA
TGTGCCACCAGGCCTGTGGAGGCCCAAGAGACCCAGTACTTC
CATRPVEAQETQYF
>TRBV5-4|TRBJ2-5|NA|NA
TGTGCCAGCAGCTTGGAAGGGCGGGCGGCCGAGACCCAGTACTTC
CASSLEGRAAETQYF
>TRBV5-6|TRBJ1-6|TRBD1|NA
TGTGCCAGCGCCCCTTACAGGGGCCATTCACCCCTCCACTTT
CASAPYRGHSPLHF
>TRBV4-3|TRBJ2-7|TRBD2|NA
TGCGCCAGCAGCCAAGTTTCGGGACTAGGTCGCTACGAGCAGTACTTC
CASSQVSGLGRYEQYF
>TRBV21-1|TRBJ2-7|NA|NA
TGTGCCAGCAGCAAAGAAGTCAAGGACAGCCAATACGAGCAGTACTTC
CASSKEVKDSQYEQYF
>TRBV27|TRBJ1-2|TRBD1|NA
TGTGCCAGCAGTTTATACTACTCGACAGGGCACTATGGCTACACCTTC
CASSLYYSTGHYGYTF
>TRBV19|TRBJ2-1|TRBD1|once
TGTGCCAGTAGTATAGGAATGGGACAGGGTCATAATGAGCAGTTCTTC
CASSIGMGQGHNEQFF
>TRBV10-1|TRBJ2-7|NA|once
TGCGCCAGCAGTGACGGGGGGCGGTCCTACGAGCAGTACTTC
CASSDGGRSYEQYF
>TRBV7-6|TRBJ1-2|NA|NA
TGTGCCAGCAGTCCCGGGGCCCCCGTGGGGCGCTACACCTTC
CASSPGAPVGRYTF
>TRBV4-3|TRBJ2-7|TRBD1|NA
TGCGCCAGCAGCCACTCCGGGACAGGGGAATCTTACGAGCAGTACTTC
CASSHSGTGESYEQYF
>TRBV4-1|TRBJ2-7|TRBD1|NA
TGCGCCAGTGCGACAGGGCCCTCCTACGAGCAGTACTTC
CASATGPSYEQYF
>TRBV7-9|TRBJ1-1|TRBD1|NA
TGTGCCAGCAGCTTCGACAGGGGAGGGAACACTGAAGCTTTCTTT
CASSFDRGGNTEAFF
>TRBV6-6|TRBJ2-7|TRBD2|NA
TGTGCCAGCAGTAGCGGGAGGGCCTACGAGCAGTACTTC
CASSSGRAYEQYF
>TRBV5-5|TRBJ2-1|NA|NA
TGTGCCAGCAGACCCACAGGTTTCGATTCCTACAATGAGCAGTTCTTC
CASRPTGFDSYNEQFF
>TRBV27|TRBJ2-7|NA|NA
TGTGCCAGCAAAACCGGGACTCGCTCCTGGGAGCAGTACTTC
CASKTGTRSWEQYF
>TRBV6-5|TRBJ1-1|NA|NA
TGTGCCAGCAGTTACGCCCACCAGAACACTGAAGCTTTCTTT
CASSYAHQNTEAFF
>TRBV9|TRBJ1-2|NA|once
TGTGCCAGCAGCGCGAGTCACGGCTACACCTTC
CASSASHGYTF
>TRBV27|TRBJ1-5|TRBD1|NA
TGTGCCACCAGGACAGGGGGTAGGAATCAGCCCCAGCATTTT
CATRTGGRNQPQHF